The clone carrying this T cell receptor (beta chain) has more than one count but fewer than ten. No antigen is known for it. The CDR3 has 16 residues. Germline V gives CDR1 LNHDA, CDR2 SQIVND (reference sequence). Trimming stripped 5 bases from V and 0 bases from J, with 14 bases between. This sample is drawn from a study of breast tumors, draining lymph nodes, adjacent tissues. Whole-study results and caveats: Tumors had less TCR diversity than lymph nodes, more than nontumor tissue. Tumor and nontumor repertoires were significantly more similar in luminal-like than in basal-like breast cancer. The lymph node origin of tumor T cells was framed as consistent with a hypothesis, not demonstrated.

TCRdb analysed the multiplex PCR reads with MiXCR anew, one entry per CDR3 protein. The sample records around 8,200 distinct CDR3 sequences, 65% to 80% being singletons. The chain is built from TRBV19 and TRBJ1-3, with D unclear. The TCR sequence derives from a female donor with breast cancer. Some clones in this sample may be carry-over from other donors' samples. Specimen: tumor-adjacent breast tissue. The CDR3 region has the DNA TGTGCCAGTAGTTCGAGGACGGAGTTCTCTGGAAACACCATATATTTT. It is translated as CASSSRTEFSGNTIYF.